This is a list of T cell receptor beta chains from one sample in a study of breast tumors, draining lymph nodes, adjacent tissues. Using its own MiXCR run on the multiplex PCR reads, TCRdb lists one record per CDR3 protein. The sample lists fewer than 250,000 distinct CDR3 sequences; around 32% were seen once. Sequenced: axillary lymph node tissue. Receptors originate from a female donor with breast cancer. Some clones in this sample may be carry-over from other donors' samples. Each CDR3 is given with its conserved first and last residue. D genes are given only for firm matches. Not every row has a clone size; where given, it reads once, few, many or a size class.

clone_size j_call v_call d_call cdr3_nt cdr3_aa
many TRBJ2-6 TRBV19 - TGTGCCAGTAGTATTGCGGCCTCACCACCGCCTGGGGCCAACGTCCTGACTTTC CASSIAASPPPGANVLTF
many TRBJ1-6 TRBV3-1 - TGTGCCAGCAGCAGGGGGGCTGGGACCTATAATTCACCCCTCCACTTT CASSRGAGTYNSPLHF
- TRBJ2-5 TRBV29-1 TRBD2 TGCAGCGCGACCGGTGGGGGGGCCCAGTACTTC CSATGGGAQYF
many TRBJ1-1 TRBV7-2 - TGTGCCAGCAGCCTTGGCTGGGGGGTTGAAGCTTTCTTT CASSLGWGVEAFF
once TRBJ1-5 TRBV19 - TGTGCCAGTAGTACGCGGGGCTCCTACGAGCAGCCCCAGCATTTT CASSTRGSYEQPQHF
few TRBJ1-6 TRBV6-1 - TGTGCCAGCAGTCAAGCGCTTCGGTGGGGGAGCTCCTATAATTCACCCCTCCACTTT CASSQALRWGSSYNSPLHF
many TRBJ1-6 TRBV19 - TGTGCCAGTAGTATAGCCGGGAGTTCCTATAATTCACCCCTCCACTTT CASSIAGSSYNSPLHF
many TRBJ2-2 TRBV20-1 TRBD2 TGCAGTGCTGCGACTAGCGGGAGACGGGGCACCGGGGAGCTGTTTTTT CSAATSGRRGTGELFF
- TRBJ1-2 TRBV7-2 - TGTGCCAGCAGCTTAGATCCGAGTCCTTTCTATGGCTACACCTTC CASSLDPSPFYGYTF
many TRBJ2-1 TRBV29-1 - TGCAGCGTTGTCATCCGGGACCCGCAGCATGAGCAGTTCTTC CSVVIRDPQHEQFF
many TRBJ1-4 TRBV12-3/TRBV12-4 - TGTGCCAGCAGCCAACAGGGCCGGGTTGCTAATGAAAAACTGTTTTTT CASSQQGRVANEKLFF
few TRBJ2-5 TRBV20-1 TRBD2 TGCAGTGCTAGTCGAAAAAAGCGGGGTGAGACCCAGTACTTC CSASRKKRGETQYF
- TRBJ2-2 TRBV11-2 - TGTGCCAGCAGCGGCCGGCAGGGGACCACCGGGGAGCTGTTCTTT CASSGRQGTTGELFF
many TRBJ2-1 TRBV12-3/TRBV12-4 TRBD2 TGTGCCAGCAGTTTCCAAGCGGGAGGGCCCAATGAGCAGTTCTTC CASSFQAGGPNEQFF
- TRBJ2-2 TRBV29-1 - TGCAGCAGTTTCGGGCTAGCTGCTACCGGGGAGCTGTTTTTT CSSFGLAATGELFF
many TRBJ2-3 TRBV5-1 - TGTGCCAGCAGCTTGGGGAGGACAGATACGCAGTATTTT CASSLGRTDTQYF
many TRBJ2-1 TRBV9 - TGTGCCAGCAGCGTCGTGTGGGGGAATGAGCAGTTCTTC CASSVVWGNEQFF
- TRBJ1-6 TRBV11-2 TRBD1 TGTGCCAGCAGACCCGAAGGGGGCACGGCACCCCTCCACTTT CASRPEGGTAPLHF
few TRBJ1-4 TRBV28 - TGTGCCAGCAGCGAGCGACAGGATGAAAAACTGTTTTTT CASSERQDEKLFF
- TRBJ2-5 TRBV19 - TGTGCCAGTAGTAAGCCCCCGGCGGGAAAAGAGACCCAGTACTTC CASSKPPAGKETQYF
few TRBJ2-6 TRBV20-1 - TGCAGTGCCAATGGGGGTAATACTGGGGCCAACGTCCTGACTTTC CSANGGNTGANVLTF
- TRBJ2-5 TRBV29-1 - TGCAGCGTTGGCTTCCTGGGAACCCAGTACTTC CSVGFLGTQYF
- TRBJ2-1 TRBV18 TRBD2 TGTGCCAGCACCGGACTAGCGGGGCCGAACTACGATGAGCAGTTCTTC CASTGLAGPNYDEQFF
many TRBJ2-1 TRBV7-8 - TGTGCCAGCAGCCCATGGGGGAGCCTCGGGAATGAGCAGTTCTTC CASSPWGSLGNEQFF
many TRBJ2-5 TRBV6-6 TRBD2 TGTGCCAGCAGTTACGGACTAGCGGGGATAGAGACCCAGTACTTC CASSYGLAGIETQYF
many TRBJ2-4 TRBV7-2 TRBD2 TGTGCCAGCAGCTTATTAGCGGGCAAAAACATTCAGTACTTC CASSLLAGKNIQYF
- TRBJ2-3 TRBV24-1 TRBD2 TGTGCCACCAGTGATTCAATCAAAACTAGCGGCCGAACCTACAATGAGCAGTATTTT CATSDSIKTSGRTYNEQYF
many TRBJ2-2 TRBV19 TRBD1 TGTGCCAGTACCCAAGCAGGGACAGGGGGTAGATCGAACACCGGGGAGCTGTTTTTT CASTQAGTGGRSNTGELFF
- TRBJ2-5 TRBV10-3 - TGTGCCATCAGCGTGGAGACCCAGTACTTC CAISVETQYF
once TRBJ1-5 TRBV2 - TGTGCCAGCATATTGGACAGCGCCTACGAGCATTTT CASILDSAYEHF
once TRBJ2-7 TRBV9 - TGTGCCAGCGGGGGGGCAGGGGTCCATGAGCAGTACTTC CASGGAGVHEQYF
many TRBJ2-7 TRBV5-1 - TGCGCCAGCAGCTTGGATCTGGGGGGTTACGAGCAGTACTTC CASSLDLGGYEQYF
many TRBJ2-1 TRBV24-1 TRBD2 TGTGCCACCAGCGCCCCGGGGGGGCGGGATGAGCAGTTCTTC CATSAPGGRDEQFF
few TRBJ2-7 TRBV2 - TGTGCCAGCGGGGGGGGGCGGGGCGCCTACGAGCAGTACTTC CASGGGRGAYEQYF
many TRBJ2-7 TRBV7-2 - TGTGCCAGCAGCTTAGTCCCAGGGCTCGTGGGGGAGCAGTACTTC CASSLVPGLVGEQYF
many TRBJ1-4 TRBV28 TRBD1 TGTGCCAGCAGTTCGCAGGGGGCGCGTGGTGAAAAACTGTTTTTT CASSSQGARGEKLFF
- TRBJ2-1 TRBV25-1 TRBD2 TGTGCCAGCAGTGCGCTAGGGACTAGCGGAGCCTACAATGAGCAGTTCTTC CASSALGTSGAYNEQFF
many TRBJ2-5 TRBV30 - TGTGCCTGGAGCACAGGGTCAGAGACCCAGTACTTC CAWSTGSETQYF
many TRBJ1-6 TRBV19 - TGTGCCAGTAGTATGAAAGGACAGAATTCACCCCTCCACTTT CASSMKGQNSPLHF
- TRBJ2-1 TRBV5-1 TRBD2 TGCGCCAGCAGCTTGGTCGGGACTAGCGGCTGCGATGAGCAGTTCTTC CASSLVGTSGCDEQFF
many TRBJ1-2 TRBV6-5 - TGTGCCAGCAGTTACTCGTTGGGGGCCCGTTGGGGTGGCTACACCTTC CASSYSLGARWGGYTF
many TRBJ1-3 TRBV28 - TGTGCCAGCAGTTCCTCATATACCCGGCAGGCTGGAAACACCATATATTTT CASSSSYTRQAGNTIYF
- TRBJ1-1 TRBV19 TRBD1 TGTGCCAGTAGTTCCTCCGGGACAGGGGAAACTGAAGCTTTCTTT CASSSSGTGETEAFF